The source of this TCR beta chain is a study of Ad26.COV2.S vaccination and SARS-CoV-2 variants. Here immunoSEQ multiplex PCR was the method, and the copy in TCRdb shows in-frame clones only, minus some. Seen here are about 400,000 clones, 70% to 90% observed once, and the top ten hold under 2%. Treatment described: some 20 received Ad26.COV2.S at low or high dose, single or two shots; 5 received placebo; per-sample allocation not given. Sampling was performed 63 days after the first vaccine or placebo injection. Boston supplied an adult donor aged 18-55 years. V shed 5 bases and J shed 0 bases, with 7 bases lying between them. This CDR3 has 13 amino acids. Germline loops: CDR1 SGHVS, CDR2 FQNEAQ.

This TCR was recovered from a person aged 18 to 65 who received the Ad26.COV2.S COVID-19 vaccine or a placebo. Specimen: peripheral blood, collected in a trial of Ad26.COV2.S vaccine versus placebo. V and J are TRBV7-8 and TRBJ1-1; D gene ambiguous. This chain's CDR3 is CASSPTVNTEAFF. The DNA of the CDR3 is TGTGCCAGCAGCCCAACGGTGAACACTGAAGCTTTCTTT.